This TCR beta chain was sequenced in a study of T cell changes during pregnancy in multiple sclerosis. The CDR3 sequence runs 16 residues, both termini included. Per germline, CDR1 MNHNY and CDR2 SVGAGI (reference sequence). TCRdb keeps only in-frame clones here, not all; method: immunoSEQ multiplex PCR. In the table there are fewer than 95,000 clones, roughly nine tenths of which are singletons. Turning to this clone: No DNA is shown, since the ends of the CDR3 on it are uncertain; the CDR3 is the one TCRdb lists.

V and J are TRBV6-6 and TRBJ1-6; the DNA was not compared with TRBD1, the D call given in the table. The receptor's source is a female donor in good health, enrolled as a control in a pregnancy study. Sequenced material: peripheral blood, taken in the first trimester of pregnancy. CDR3 loop: CASSTSDRAYNSPLHF.